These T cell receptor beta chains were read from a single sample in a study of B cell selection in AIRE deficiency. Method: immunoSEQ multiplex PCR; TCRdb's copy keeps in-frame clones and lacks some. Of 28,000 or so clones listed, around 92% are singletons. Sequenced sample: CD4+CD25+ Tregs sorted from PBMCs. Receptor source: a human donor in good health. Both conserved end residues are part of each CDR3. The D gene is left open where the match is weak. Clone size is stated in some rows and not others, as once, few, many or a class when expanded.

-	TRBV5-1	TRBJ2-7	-	TGCGCCAGCAGCCCCTTCTTACAGGGAGACTACGAGCAGTACTTC	CASSPFLQGDYEQYF
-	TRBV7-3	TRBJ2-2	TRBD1	TGTGCCAGCAGCCTCGTCAACAGGGGGCTTGGCGGGGAGCTGTTTTTT	CASSLVNRGLGGELFF
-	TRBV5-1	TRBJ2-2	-	TGCGCCAGCAGCTTGGCCGGGAAGGGGACCGGGGAGCTGTTTTTT	CASSLAGKGTGELFF
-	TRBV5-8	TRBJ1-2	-	TGTGCCAGCAGCTTAGTCGGGTATGGCTACACCTTC	CASSLVGYGYTF
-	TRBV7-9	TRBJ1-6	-	TGTGCCAGCAGCCACCCGGGCGCTTCACCCCTCCACTTT	CASSHPGASPLHF
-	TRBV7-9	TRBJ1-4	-	TGTGCCAGCAGCTTAAGTCGGCAGGGTCCTGAAAAACTGTTTTTT	CASSLSRQGPEKLFF
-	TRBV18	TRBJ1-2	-	TGTGCCAGCTCACCAGACCAGGTGCTACCCTATGGCTACACCTTC	CASSPDQVLPYGYTF
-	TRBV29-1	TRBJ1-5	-	TGCAGCGTTGGTCCGGCGGATAGCAATCAGCCCCAGCATTTT	CSVGPADSNQPQHF
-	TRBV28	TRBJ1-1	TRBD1	TGTGCCAGCAGTCAACGGACAGGGGGAAACACTGAAGCTTTCTTT	CASSQRTGGNTEAFF
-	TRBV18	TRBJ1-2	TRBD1	TGTGCCAGCTCACCGATCCAGACAGGGGGTGGCTACACCTTC	CASSPIQTGGGYTF
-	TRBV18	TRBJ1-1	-	TGTGCCAGCTCACCGGCGGGAAACACTGAAGCTTTCTTT	CASSPAGNTEAFF
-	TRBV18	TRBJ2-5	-	TGTGCCAGCGCATATCTGGAGACCCAGTACTTC	CASAYLETQYF
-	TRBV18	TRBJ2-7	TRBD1	TGTGCCAGCTCACCGGGGACAGCGAGGGGCGAGCAGTACTTC	CASSPGTARGEQYF
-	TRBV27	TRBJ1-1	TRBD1	TGTGCCAGCAGTTCATATACAGGGGCTGAAGCTTTCTTT	CASSSYTGAEAFF
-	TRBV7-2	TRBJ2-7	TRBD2	TGTGCCAGCAGCGGTAGCGGGGGCTACGAGCAGTACTTC	CASSGSGGYEQYF
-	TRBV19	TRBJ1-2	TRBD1	TGTGCCAGTAGTCCAGGGGACAGGGTGAACTATGGCTACACCTTC	CASSPGDRVNYGYTF
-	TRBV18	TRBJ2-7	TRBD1	TGTGCCAGCTCCCCAGGGGGACAGGGACGCGAGCAGTACTTC	CASSPGGQGREQYF
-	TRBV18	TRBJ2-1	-	TGTGCCAGCTCACCAACGAGCTACAATGAGCAGTTCTTC	CASSPTSYNEQFF
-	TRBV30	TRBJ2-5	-	TGTGCCTGGAGTGAAAGGACGAATAAAGAGACCCAGTACTTC	CAWSERTNKETQYF
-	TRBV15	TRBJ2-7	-	TGTGCCACCAGCATAGGCGGGGGCACACCCTACGAGCAGTACTTC	CATSIGGGTPYEQYF
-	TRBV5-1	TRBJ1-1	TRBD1	TGCGCCAGCAGCGCGATGGGACAGGGGGAGAACACTGAAGCTTTCTTT	CASSAMGQGENTEAFF
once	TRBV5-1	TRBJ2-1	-	TGCGCCAGCAGCTTGGGCGCGGCCTCCTACAATGAGCAGTTCTTC	CASSLGAASYNEQFF
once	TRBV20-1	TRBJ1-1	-	TGCAGTGCCTCCCGGCCCCGAGGGGCTTTCTTT	CSASRPRGAFF
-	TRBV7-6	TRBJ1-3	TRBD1	TGTGCCAGCAGTTACGTTCAGGGGGAGGACTCTGGAAACACCATATATTTT	CASSYVQGEDSGNTIYF
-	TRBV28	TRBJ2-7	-	TGTGCCAGCAGTGATGTATACGAGCAGTACTTC	CASSDVYEQYF
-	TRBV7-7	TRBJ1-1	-	TGTGCCAGCAGCCCCCGGTGGATGAACACTGAAGCTTTCTTT	CASSPRWMNTEAFF
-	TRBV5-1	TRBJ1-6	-	TGCGCCAGCAGCGCCGGGACATATAATTCACCCCTCCACTTT	CASSAGTYNSPLHF
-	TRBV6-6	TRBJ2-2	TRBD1	TGTGCCAGCAAGGACCGGGACAGGGACACCGGGGAGCTGTTTTTT	CASKDRDRDTGELFF
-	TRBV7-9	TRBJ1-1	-	TGTGCCAGCAGCCTCTTCAGGGCGTTGAACACTGAAGCTTTCTTT	CASSLFRALNTEAFF
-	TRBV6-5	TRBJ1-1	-	TGTGCCAGCAGTTACTCCAGCAAAGCTTTCTTT	CASSYSSKAFF
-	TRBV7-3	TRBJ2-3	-	TGTGCCAGCAGGTCCGAGGGCCTCCAGTATTTT	CASRSEGLQYF
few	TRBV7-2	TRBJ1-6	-	TGTGCCAGCAGCTTTTGGGCCAATTCACCCCTCCACTTT	CASSFWANSPLHF
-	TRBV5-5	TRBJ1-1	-	TGTGCCAGCACCTGGGGCAGGAACACTGAAGCTTTCTTT	CASTWGRNTEAFF
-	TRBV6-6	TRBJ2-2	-	TGTGCCAGCAGTTTCCTTCTTACCGGGGAGCTGTTTTTT	CASSFLLTGELFF
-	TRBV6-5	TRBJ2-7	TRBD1	TGTGCCAGGTGCTCTTGGGACAGGGACCTTGGCGAGCAGTACTTC	CARCSWDRDLGEQYF
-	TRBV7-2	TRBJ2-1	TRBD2	TGTGCCAGCAAATTGGGGACTAGTACGTACAATGAGCAGTTCTTC	CASKLGTSTYNEQFF
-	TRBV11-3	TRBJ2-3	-	TGTGCCAGCAGCTTAGACGTTGGGGCAGATACGCAGTATTTT	CASSLDVGADTQYF
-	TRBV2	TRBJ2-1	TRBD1	TGTGCCAGCAGAGACAGGGATACGAGTGAGCAGTTCTTC	CASRDRDTSEQFF